The 13 T cell receptor beta chains below were found in one sample sequenced in a study of T cell responses to AZD1222 COVID-19 vaccine. Generated by immunoSEQ multiplex PCR, the TCRdb table keeps only in-frame clones and is missing some. This sample yields 120,000 or so clones, of which 75% to 90% are seen a single time; more than 7.5% belongs to the top ten. Sample: peripheral blood, taken on day 0 of AZD1222 vaccination. These receptors all come from an adult in good health.

The chain links TRBV30 to TRBJ1-2; D uncertain. The length of the CDR3 is 12 residues. V was cut by 1 base and J by 4 bases, with 7 bases left in between. The germline V gene has CDR1 GTSNPN and CDR2 SVGIG (reference sequence). Here the CDR3 reads CAWSGSSYGYTF. CDR3 nucleotides: TGTGCCTGGAGTGGAAGCTCCTATGGCTACACCTTC.

The V call is TRBV5-1, the J call TRBJ1-6; D ambiguous. V was cut by 0 bases and J by 1 base, with 5 bases left in between. Germline loops: CDR1 SGHRS, CDR2 YFSETQ. The CDR3 covers 15 residues. CDR3 nucleotide sequence: TGCGCCAGCAGCTTGGAAGGGTCCTATAATTCACCCCTCCACTTT. Its translation: CASSLEGSYNSPLHF.

The gene calls are TRBV11-2 and TRBJ1-3; perhaps TRBD1 as D (5 bases). Deletions cut 4 bases from V and 5 bases from J, with 15 bases between. This CDR3 has 15 residues. Germline CDR1 SGHAT, CDR2 FQNNGV. The CDR3 is CASSSGALGRNTIYF. The CDR3 region has the DNA TGTGCCAGCAGCTCCGGGGCCCTGGGGCGAAACACCATATATTTT.

The J gene is TRBJ1-5, the V gene TRBV6-2 or TRBV6-3; unclear D gene. Trimming stripped 2 bases from V and 8 bases from J, with 10 bases between. The CDR3 extends over 13 amino acids. Germline assignment: CDR1 MNHEY and CDR2 SVGEGT. CDR3 in DNA: TGTGCCAGCAGTTACAGCAATAGCGAGCCCCAGCATTTT. It codes for CASSYSNSEPQHF.

This chain links TRBV7-2 with TRBJ2-7; TRBD1 aligns across 7 bases. Germline CDR1 and CDR2: SGHTA and FQGNSA. The J segment lost 3 bases and the V segment lost 5 bases, leaving 10 bases of the junction unmatched. The CDR3 is made up of 15 amino acids. CDR3: CASSLLRDRLYEQYF. The DNA of the CDR3 is TGTGCCAGCAGCCTACTCCGGGACAGACTCTACGAGCAGTACTTC.

The CDR3 here is CAISDAAGGPTGELFF. CDR3 bases: TGTGCCATCAGTGACGCTGCAGGAGGGCCCACCGGGGAGCTGTTTTTT. V gene TRBV10-3 combines with J gene TRBJ2-2; D possibly corresponds to TRBD2 (6 bases). There are 16 residues in the CDR3. Trimming removed 3 bases at V and 4 bases at J, with 15 bases between. CDR1 is ENHRY, CDR2 SYGVKD, per germline.

On this clone: Different DNA sequences within this sample yield the same CDR3. This sequence joins TRBV20-1 and TRBJ1-1, with D unclear. V was cut by 3 bases and J by 0 bases, with 5 bases left in between. This CDR3 region has 12 residues. CDR1 is DFQATT and CDR2 is SNEGSKA in the germline V gene (reference sequence). CDR3 in amino acids: CSASSVNTEAFF. As DNA, the CDR3 is TGCAGTGCTAGTTCCGTGAACACTGAAGCTTTCTTT.

This chain uses TRBV28 with TRBJ2-5; D is undetermined. V was shortened by 4 bases and J by 5 bases, with 8 bases between the two germline ends. Looked up from germline, CDR1 is MDHEN and CDR2 is SYDVKM. The CDR3 covers 12 residues. This chain's CDR3 is CASSSISETQYF. The CDR3 DNA reads as TGTGCCAGCAGTTCAATTTCTGAGACCCAGTACTTC. The full variable domain, completed using reference TRBV28 and TRBJ2-5, is DVKVTQSSRYLVKRTGEKVFLECVQDMDHENMFWYRQDPGLGLRLIYFSYDVKMKEKGDIPEGYSVSREKKERFSLILESASTNQTSMYLCASSSISETQYFGPGTRLLVL.

The V gene is TRBV7-8, the J gene TRBJ1-6, with 7 positions matching TRBD1. Germline V gene sequence: CDR1 SGHVS, CDR2 FQNEAQ. The CDR3 has 15 amino acids. Trimming at V came to 4 bases and at J to 9 bases, leaving 9 bases not matched to a gene. The CDR3 here is CASSSGGRGFSPLHF. The CDR3 DNA reads TGTGCCAGCAGCTCCGGGGGCAGGGGGTTTTCACCCCTCCACTTT.

The genes are TRBV2 and TRBJ2-1; 13 bases align to TRBD2. CDR3 size: 16 residues. In germline, CDR1 is SNHLY, CDR2 FYNNEI. The ends lost 4 bases at V and 7 bases at J; junction bases unmatched: 7. CDR3 in DNA: TGTGCCAGCAGTGGACCTGGACTAGCGGGAGTTAATGAGCAGTTCTTC. This sequence encodes CASSGPGLAGVNEQFF. Using reference TRBV2 and TRBJ2-1 for the parts outside the CDR3, the full variable domain is EPEVTQTPSHQVTQMGQEVILRCVPISNHLYFYWYRQILGQKVEFLVSFYNNEISEKSEIFDDQFSVERPDGSNFTLKIRSTKLEDSAMYFCASSGPGLAGVNEQFFGPGTRLTVL.

The rearrangement joins TRBV10-1 to TRBJ2-7, with a possible D match to TRBD1 (5 bases). The CDR3 spans 16 residues. V lost 2 bases and J lost 0, with 14 bases in between. Germline CDR1 WNHNN, CDR2 SYGVQD (reference sequence). This chain's CDR3 is CASSERGQGLSYEQYF. As DNA, the CDR3 is TGCGCCAGCAGTGAGAGAGGCCAGGGCCTCTCCTACGAGCAGTACTTC.

V gene TRBV4-3 combines with J gene TRBJ2-4, with TRBD2 identical over 7 bases. The J segment lost 6 bases and the V segment lost 0 bases, leaving 8 bases of the junction unmatched. Germline CDR1 and CDR2: LGHNA and YSLEER. The CDR3 has 16 amino acids. CDR3 sequence reads: CASSQDPGTGGNIQYF. The CDR3 DNA reads TGCGCCAGCAGCCAAGACCCCGGGACGGGGGGAAACATTCAGTACTTC.

The chain combines TRBV30 with TRBJ2-3, with 15 bases aligning to TRBD2. Losses at the gene ends were 7 bases for V and 4 bases for J; bases not matched to a gene: 6. The CDR3 loop spans 15 amino acids. Germline CDR1 and CDR2: GTSNPN and SVGIG (reference sequence). The CDR3 nucleotides read TGTGCCTCCGGACTAGCGGGAGGGATCGCAGATACGCAGTATTTT. Its protein is CASGLAGGIADTQYF.